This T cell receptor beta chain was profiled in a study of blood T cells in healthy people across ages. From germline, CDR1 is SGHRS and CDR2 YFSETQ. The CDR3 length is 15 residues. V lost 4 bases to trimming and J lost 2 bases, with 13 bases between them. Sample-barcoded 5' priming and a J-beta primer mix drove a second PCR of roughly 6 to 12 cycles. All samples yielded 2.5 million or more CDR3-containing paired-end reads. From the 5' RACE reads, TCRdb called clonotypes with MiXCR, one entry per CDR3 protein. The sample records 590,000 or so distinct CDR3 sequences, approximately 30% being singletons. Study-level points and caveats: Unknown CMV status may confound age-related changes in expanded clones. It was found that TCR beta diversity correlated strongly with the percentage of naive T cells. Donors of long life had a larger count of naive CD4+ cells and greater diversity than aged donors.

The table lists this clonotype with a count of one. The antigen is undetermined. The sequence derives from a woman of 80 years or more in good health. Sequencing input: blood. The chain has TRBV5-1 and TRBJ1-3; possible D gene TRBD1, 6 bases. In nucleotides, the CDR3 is TGCGCCAGCAGCCCCGCCCAGGGGACTGGAAACACCATATATTTT. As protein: CASSPAQGTGNTIYF.